This T cell receptor (beta chain) is from a study of identical twins. Whole-study results and caveats: Partly confounded zero-insertion analyses could result from invariant MAIT and iNKT cells. With abundant cord blood beta clonotypes, insertions were fewer; memory repertoires showed no such pattern.

There were only healthy Caucasians among the donors. Germline assignment: CDR1 LNHDA and CDR2 SQIVND (reference sequence). The CDR3 has 14 residues. V was cut by 8 bases and J by 0 bases, with 11 bases left in between. This clonotype has a handful of counts. Its antigen is unidentified. TCRdb passed the 5' RACE reads through MiXCR, listing each CDR3 protein once. In the table there are about 530,000 distinct CDR3 sequences, about 22% of which are singletons. These data are also associated with another study on yellow fever vaccine responses in identical twins.

Sequences were obtained from CD4+ T cells sorted from blood. The sequence was collected from a young woman in good health. The rearrangement joins TRBV19 to TRBJ2-1, with no clear D. The CDR3 here is CASCLESSYNEQFF. For the CDR3, the DNA is TGTGCCAGTTGTTTAGAGAGCTCCTACAATGAGCAGTTCTTC.